Following are 2 T cell receptor beta chains from one sample sequenced in a study of Tregs in tolerant kidney transplant recipients. TCRdb keeps only in-frame clones here, not all; method: immunoSEQ multiplex PCR. In the table there are 1,500 to 2,000 clones, roughly 42% of which are singletons. Their antigen targets remain unknown. Sequencing used Tregs from blood cultured with allogeneic cells. Receptors were obtained from a human patient who received a combined kidney and bone marrow transplant. Some T cells may have come from the graft donor.

This clone has a handful of counts. Here the CDR3 reads CASRGQSNEKLFF. Here the CDR3 DNA reads TGCGCCAGCAGGGGACAGAGTAATGAAAAACTGTTTTTT. The chain uses TRBV10-2 and TRBJ1-4; 7 nucleotides line up with TRBD1. V shed 6 bases and J 4 bases; nucleotides not matched to a gene: 2. There are 13 residues in the CDR3. Germline CDR1 and CDR2: WSHSY and SAAADI.

A word on this clone: This likely stems from a read error, as it lies one base from a far larger clone. This sequence joins TRBV5-1 and TRBJ2-5; D is unresolved. The V end was cut by 2 bases, the J end by 5 bases, with 10 bases between. This CDR3 contains 13 residues. Germline CDR1 reads SGHRS; CDR2 reads YFSETQ. CDR3: CASSLWLEETQYF. Written as DNA, the CDR3 is TGCGCCAGCAGCTTATGGCTAGAGGAGACCCAGTACTTC.